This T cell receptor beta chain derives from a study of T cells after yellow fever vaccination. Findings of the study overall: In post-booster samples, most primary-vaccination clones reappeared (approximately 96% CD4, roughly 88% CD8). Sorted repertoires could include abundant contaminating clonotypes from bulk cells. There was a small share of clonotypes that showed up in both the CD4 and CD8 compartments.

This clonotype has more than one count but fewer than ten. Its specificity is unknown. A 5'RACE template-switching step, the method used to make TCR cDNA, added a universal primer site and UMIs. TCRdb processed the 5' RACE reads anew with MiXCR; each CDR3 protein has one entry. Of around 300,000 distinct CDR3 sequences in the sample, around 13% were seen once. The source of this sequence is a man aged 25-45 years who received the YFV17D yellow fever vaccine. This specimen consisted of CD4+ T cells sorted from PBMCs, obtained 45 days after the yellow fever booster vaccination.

The CDR3, as DNA: TGTGCCAGCAGCGGTCCTAGCGGGAGTACCGGTTACGAGCAGTACTTC. Its protein product is CASSGPSGSTGYEQYF. This chain uses TRBV5-6 with TRBJ2-7; TRBD2 matches at 10 bases. Germline-derived CDR1 and CDR2 are SGHDT and YYEEEE. This CDR3 is built from 16 residues. V lost 4 bases and J lost 4; bases outside the gene matches: 11.